This T cell receptor beta chain appears in the sequencing data of a study of T cell responses to AZD1222 COVID-19 vaccine. General study results and limits: An increase in Spike-specific TCR breadth and depth was observed after two AZD1222 doses. None of the repertoires were sampled until the peak T cell response had passed. Donors in the cohort were predominantly white British and more often female, and clonal diversity was possibly underestimated. Among those given AZD1222, only five or six were seropositive at baseline.

Notes on this clone: Its specificity is not known. Its ends do not fully match the called genes, so a read error is possible.

Clones were read by immunoSEQ multiplex PCR, and TCRdb kept only the in-frame ones, dropping some. The top ten clones hold over 13% of a sample with 55,000 to 65,000 clones, 80% to 90% of them seen once. The CDR3 sequence is 10 residues long. This chain uses TRBV12-3 or TRBV12-4 with TRBJ2-7; 7 bases map to TRBD1. This clonotype originated in an adult in good health. The sample in question was peripheral blood, obtained on day 0 of AZD1222 vaccination. CDR3 nucleotides: TGTGCCAGCAGTGGGACAGTGCTTCATTTC. Encoded protein: CASSGTVLHF.